This entry is about one TCR beta chain. 13 Jbeta primers and 60 Vbeta primers were used for the PCR. Only in-frame clones appear in the TCRdb table, and some are missing; sequencing was by immunoSEQ multiplex PCR. The sample has about 98,000 clones, under 85% seen once. Germline V gives CDR1 MNHEY, CDR2 SMNVEV (reference sequence). The CDR3 length is 16 residues. Deletions cut 3 bases from V and 3 bases from J, with 14 bases between. This specimen belongs to a study of cytomegalovirus exposure and HLA in healthy donors. The material sequenced was PBMCs. The receptor was isolated from a female donor in good health and CMV-seropositive. The genes are TRBV27 and TRBJ2-2, with D possibly being TRBD1 (6 bases). CDR3 bases: TGTGCCAGCAGTTTCCCTAGGGGACACTACACCGGGGAGCTGTTTTTT. The encoded protein is CASSFPRGHYTGELFF.